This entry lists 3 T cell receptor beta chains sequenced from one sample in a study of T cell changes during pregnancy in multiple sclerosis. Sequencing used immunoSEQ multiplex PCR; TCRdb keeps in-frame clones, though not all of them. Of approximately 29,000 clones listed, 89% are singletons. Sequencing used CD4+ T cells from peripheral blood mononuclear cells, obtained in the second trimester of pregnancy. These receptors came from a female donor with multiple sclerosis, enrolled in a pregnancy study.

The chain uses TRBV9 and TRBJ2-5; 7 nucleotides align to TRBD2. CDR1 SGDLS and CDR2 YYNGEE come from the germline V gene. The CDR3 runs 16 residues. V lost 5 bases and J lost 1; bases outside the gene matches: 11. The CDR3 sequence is CASRGGGQGLQETQYF. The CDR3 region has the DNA TGTGCCAGCAGGGGGGGAGGGCAGGGACTCCAAGAGACCCAGTACTTC.

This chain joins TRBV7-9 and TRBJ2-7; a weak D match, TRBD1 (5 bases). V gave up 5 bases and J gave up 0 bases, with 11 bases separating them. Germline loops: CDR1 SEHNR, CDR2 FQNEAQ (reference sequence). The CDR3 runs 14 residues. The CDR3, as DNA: TGTGCCAGCAGCCCACGACAGTCCTCCTACGAGCAGTACTTC. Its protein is CASSPRQSSYEQYF.

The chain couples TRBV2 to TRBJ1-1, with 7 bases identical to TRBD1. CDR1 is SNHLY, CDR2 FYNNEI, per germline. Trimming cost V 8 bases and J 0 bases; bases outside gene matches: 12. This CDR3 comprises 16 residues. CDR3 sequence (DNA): TGTGCCAGCGACCTACAGGGGTCGGCCGTGAACACTGAAGCTTTCTTT. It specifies CASDLQGSAVNTEAFF.